A single sample is the source of the 29 T cell receptor beta chains below, sequenced in a study of blood T cell repertoires in COVID-19. Only in-frame clones appear in the TCRdb table, and some are missing; sequencing was by immunoSEQ multiplex PCR. The sample consists of about 50,000 clones, around 82% of them appearing once. Specimen: peripheral blood. These receptor sequences come from a woman older than 75 with acute or convalescent COVID-19.

J is TRBJ2-7 and V is TRBV2, with a tentative D call TRBD1 (5 bases). V lost 6 bases to trimming and J lost 8 bases, with 8 bases between them. This CDR3 region has 10 residues. Germline CDR1 and CDR2: SNHLY and FYNNEI. The CDR3 is CASRRGQQYF. CDR3 nucleotides: TGTGCCAGCAGAAGGGGTCAGCAGTACTTC.

The rearrangement links TRBV2 to TRBJ1-2; D gene ambiguous. V lost 1 base and J lost 7, with 7 bases in between. CDR3 length: 12 residues. The germline V gene has CDR1 SNHLY and CDR2 FYNNEI. In DNA, the CDR3 is TGTGCCAGCAGTGAAGAAAAAGCTGGCTACACCTTC. Its protein product is CASSEEKAGYTF. Full variable domain (remainder filled in from reference TRBV2 and TRBJ1-2): EPEVTQTPSHQVTQMGQEVILRCVPISNHLYFYWYRQILGQKVEFLVSFYNNEISEKSEIFDDQFSVERPDGSNFTLKIRSTKLEDSAMYFCASSEEKAGYTFGSGTRLTVV.

The chain joins TRBV9 to TRBJ1-3; maybe TRBD1 (6 bases). Trimming removed 0 bases at V and 3 bases at J, with 16 bases between. The CDR3 consists of 17 residues. Germline V CDR1 and CDR2: SGDLS, YYNGEE. The CDR3, as DNA: TGTGCCAGCAGCGTAGCTAGTGGGGGGGCACGTGGAAACACCATATATTTT. Protein product: CASSVASGGARGNTIYF.

The chain joins TRBV2 to TRBJ2-2; 11 nucleotides align to TRBD2. The CDR3 is 15 amino acids. Germline V lookup: CDR1 SNHLY, CDR2 FYNNEI. J lost 5 bases, V lost 7 bases, and 6 bases had no gene match. The CDR3 sequence: CASKPLAGGTGELFF. DNA of the CDR3: TGTGCCAGCAAGCCCCTAGCGGGGGGAACCGGGGAGCTGTTTTTT.

The V call is TRBV6-5, the J call TRBJ2-7, with 12 bases fitting TRBD1. The CDR3 spans 15 residues. Germline CDR1 MNHEY, CDR2 SVGAGI. Unmatched junction bases numbered 8, after V lost 6 bases and J lost 5 bases. The CDR3 is CASSGGQGAFHEQYF. As DNA, the CDR3 is TGTGCCAGCAGCGGGGGACAGGGGGCTTTTCACGAGCAGTACTTC.

This clone was found once. The J gene is TRBJ2-7, the V gene TRBV3-1 (or the pseudogene TRBV3-2), with 9 bases that match TRBD1. Germline loops: CDR1 LGHDT, CDR2 YNNKEL (reference sequence). The CDR3 totals 14 residues. The trim removed 5 bases at V and 7 bases at J, leaving 9 bases unmatched. CDR3 in amino acids: CASSNRQGGEEQYF. CDR3 DNA: TGTGCCAGCAGCAACCGACAGGGGGGGGAGGAGCAGTACTTC.

The chain joins TRBV5-6 to TRBJ1-4, with 7 positions matching TRBD1. The ends lost 2 bases at V and 5 bases at J; junction bases unmatched: 9. The germline gives CDR1 SGHDT, CDR2 YYEEEE. This CDR3 has 16 residues. DNA for the CDR3: TGTGCCAGCAGCTTCGGTTCTGGGACAGTGAATGAAAAACTGTTTTTT. It codes for CASSFGSGTVNEKLFF.

This chain uses TRBV19 with TRBJ2-6; TRBD2 matches at 7 bases. The trim removed 10 bases at V and 0 bases at J, leaving 9 bases unmatched. Germline CDR1 is LNHDA and CDR2 is SQIVND (reference sequence). CDR3 length: 16 residues. CDR3 amino acids: CATSGEGLSGANVLTF. The DNA for the CDR3 is TGTGCCACCTCCGGGGAGGGTCTCTCTGGGGCCAACGTCCTGACTTTC. The full variable domain, completed using reference TRBV19 and TRBJ2-6, is DGGITQSPKYLFRKEGQNVTLSCEQNLNHDAMYWYRQDPGQGLRLIYYSQIVNDFQKGDIAEGYSVSREKKESFPLTVTSAQKNPTAFYLCATSGEGLSGANVLTFGAGSRLTVL.

The CDR3 nucleotides are TGTGCCAGCAGCCAACTAGAGACCCAGTACTTC. Encoded protein: CASSQLETQYF. V usage is TRBV3-1 (or the pseudogene TRBV3-2) and J usage is TRBJ2-5; unclear D gene. The germline V gene encodes CDR1 LGHDT and CDR2 YNNKEL (reference sequence). Trimming cost V 2 bases and J 4 bases, with 2 bases left between them. The CDR3 runs 11 residues.

This chain connects TRBV19 to TRBJ2-7; D is perhaps TRBD2 (5 bases). Germline V gene lookup returns CDR1 LNHDA and CDR2 SQIVND (reference sequence). The CDR3 has 14 amino acids. CDR3 residues: CASKRGANSYEQYF. CDR3 bases: TGTGCATCTAAACGGGGAGCAAACTCCTACGAGCAGTACTTC.

This rearrangement joins TRBV18 to TRBJ1-3; D call uncertain. The germline gives CDR1 KGHSH, CDR2 LQKENI. The CDR3 has 16 amino acids. The V and J ends lost 3 bases and 0 bases respectively, with 12 bases between them. In DNA form, the CDR3 reads TGTGCCAGCTCACCTGGCTCCACGGGCTCTGGAAACACCATATATTTT. Residues: CASSPGSTGSGNTIYF.

The genes are TRBV7-8 and TRBJ1-1, with D perhaps TRBD1 (5 bases). Germline CDR1 SGHVS, CDR2 FQNEAQ. Trimming removed 5 bases from V and 1 base from J, with 11 bases in between. There are 14 residues in the CDR3. CDR3 region: CASSSHGQNTEAFF. The CDR3 DNA sequence: TGTGCCAGCAGCAGTCACGGACAGAACACTGAAGCTTTCTTT.

CDR3 sequence: CASSFDRTLKGEAFF. The DNA for the CDR3 is TGTGCCAGCAGCTTCGACAGAACCTTGAAAGGGGAAGCTTTCTTT. V gene TRBV11-1 combines with J gene TRBJ1-1; D possibly corresponds to TRBD1 (5 bases). The V end lost 3 bases, the J end lost 8 bases, and 19 bases lay between the germline ends. The germline V gene encodes CDR1 SGHAT and CDR2 FQDESV (reference sequence). The CDR3 has 15 amino acids.

The chain couples TRBV7-3 to TRBJ2-1; 10 bases are shared with TRBD2. CDR3 length equals 17 residues. Germline V lookup: CDR1 SGHTA, CDR2 FQGTGA. V was pared by 2 bases and J by 9 bases, with 13 bases of the junction left unmatched. The CDR3 region is CASSLRGGLAGESEQFF. DNA of the CDR3: TGTGCCAGCAGCTTACGTGGCGGGCTAGCGGGGGAGAGTGAGCAGTTCTTC. Full variable domain (missing parts from reference TRBV7-3 and TRBJ2-1): GAGVSQTPSNKVTEKGKYVELRCDPISGHTALYWYRQSLGQGPEFLIYFQGTGAADDSGLPNDRFFAVRPEGSVSTLKIQRTERGDSAVYLCASSLRGGLAGESEQFFGPGTRLTVL.

This clone was detected only a few times. This chain links TRBV7-2 with TRBJ2-2; weak D call: TRBD1 (6 bases). Germline CDR1 and CDR2: SGHTA and FQGNSA. V lost 8 bases, J lost 1 base, and 11 bases lay in between. The length of the CDR3 is 14 residues. CDR3 sequence reads: CASGRGRNTGELFF. The CDR3 DNA is TGTGCCAGCGGCAGGGGACGGAACACCGGGGAGCTGTTTTTT.

The rearrangement joins TRBV6-5 to TRBJ2-5; D uncertain. With 8 bases removed from V and 2 bases from J, the gap between germline ends came to 15 bases. This CDR3 spans 14 amino acids. In germline, CDR1 is MNHEY, CDR2 SVGAGI. This CDR3 reads CASYTQSAQETQYF. In DNA form, the CDR3 reads TGTGCCAGCTATACCCAGAGCGCACAAGAGACCCAGTACTTC.

The rearrangement joins TRBV6-5 to TRBJ2-3; possible D gene TRBD1, 5 bases. Germline values: CDR1 MNHEY, CDR2 SVGAGI. The CDR3 sequence is 15 residues long. V was clipped by 8 bases and J by 0 bases, with 15 bases between them. The CDR3 loop reads CASSPRGASTDTQYF. The DNA of the CDR3 is TGTGCCAGCTCCCCTCGTGGGGCTAGCACAGATACGCAGTATTTT.

The V and J genes are TRBV19 and TRBJ2-7, with 10 positions matching TRBD2. The germline gives CDR1 LNHDA, CDR2 SQIVND (reference sequence). The CDR3 totals 13 residues. The J segment lost 2 bases and the V segment lost 6 bases, leaving 1 base of the junction unmatched. The CDR3 nucleotides are TGTGCCAGTAGGAGCGGGGGGGCCTACGAGCAGTACTTC. Protein product: CASRSGGAYEQYF.

The V call is TRBV4-1, the J call TRBJ2-3, with 8 bases identical to TRBD2. The trim removed 0 bases at V and 1 base at J, leaving 3 bases unmatched. The germline gives CDR1 MGHRA, CDR2 YSYEKL. The CDR3 is 16 residues long. In DNA form, the CDR3 reads TGCGCCAGCAGCCAAGACCTCGGGGGGGGCACAGATACGCAGTATTTT. Its protein is CASSQDLGGGTDTQYF.

The rearrangement uses TRBV7-3 and TRBJ2-2; tentatively, D is TRBD1 (7 bases). This CDR3 contains 14 residues. Germline V CDR1 and CDR2: SGHTA, FQGTGA. Trimming stripped 10 bases from V and 5 bases from J, with 17 bases between. CDR3 in DNA: TGTGCCACCCACCAGGGGGGAGTGACCGGGGAGCTGTTTTTT. Amino acid sequence: CATHQGGVTGELFF.

The chain links TRBV30 to TRBJ2-2, with 8 bases matching TRBD1. V gave up 2 bases and J gave up 0 bases; unmatched junction bases: 2. The CDR3 spans 15 residues. Per the germline V gene, CDR1 is GTSNPN and CDR2 is SVGIG (reference sequence). DNA for the CDR3: TGTGCCTGGAGTACAGGGGGAACGAACACCGGGGAGCTGTTTTTT. This translates into CAWSTGGTNTGELFF. Based on the CDR3 plus reference TRBV30 and TRBJ2-2, the full variable domain is SQTIHQWPATLVQPVGSPLSLECTVEGTSNPNLYWYRQAAGRGLQLLFYSVGIGQISSEVPQNLSASRPQDRQFILSSKKLLLSDSGFYLCAWSTGGTNTGELFFGEGSRLTVL.

This clone has only one observation. The chain links TRBV6-5 to TRBJ1-2; weak D call: TRBD1 (5 bases). Trimming pared 7 bases from V and 7 bases from J, leaving 10 bases between. The CDR3 runs 11 residues. CDR1 is MNHEY, CDR2 SVGAGI, per germline. The CDR3 sequence is CASMGLFGYTF. CDR3 nucleotides: TGTGCCAGCATGGGACTTTTTGGCTACACCTTC.

This clone has a single count. The V call is TRBV27, the J call TRBJ1-1; maybe TRBD1 (6 bases). This CDR3 spans 15 amino acids. Germline assignment: CDR1 MNHEY and CDR2 SMNVEV (reference sequence). The ends were cut back, 5 bases at V and 3 bases at J, with 16 bases in the middle. The CDR3 loop is CASSILSKGDTEAFF. CDR3 DNA: TGTGCCAGCAGTATCTTGTCTAAGGGGGACACTGAAGCTTTCTTT.

The CDR3 sequence is CASSSSLAGGTYNEQFF. The CDR3 nucleotides are TGCGCCAGCAGCTCCTCCCTGGCGGGGGGTACCTACAATGAGCAGTTCTTC. This sequence joins TRBV5-1 and TRBJ2-1; 8 bases fit TRBD2. The V gene's germline CDR1 is SGHRS and CDR2 YFSETQ. CDR3 length equals 17 residues. V lost 3 bases, J lost 2 bases, and 10 bases stayed unmatched.

This chain links TRBV3-1 (or the pseudogene TRBV3-2) with TRBJ1-1, with 9 bases lining up with TRBD1. Germline trimming cut 5 bases from V and 6 bases from J; bases unmatched to any gene: 7. The CDR3 is made up of 14 amino acids. The germline CDR1 and CDR2 sequences are LGHDT and YNNKEL (reference sequence). In DNA form, the CDR3 reads TGTGCCAGCAGCTCGACGGGACAGGGCCCTGAAGCTTTCTTT. It codes for CASSSTGQGPEAFF.

The rearrangement links TRBV20-1 to TRBJ1-1; no clear D gene. V gave up 3 bases and J gave up 8 bases, with 16 bases separating them. The CDR3 totals 13 residues. Germline loops: CDR1 DFQATT, CDR2 SNEGSKA (reference sequence). CDR3 nucleotides: TGCAGTGCTAGTGGGAGCCGTAACCGGGAAGCTTTCTTT. Its translation: CSASGSRNREAFF.

This clone appeared a few times. This sequence joins TRBV10-1 and TRBJ2-1; 7 nucleotides match TRBD1. The germline V gene has CDR1 WNHNN and CDR2 SYGVQD (reference sequence). Trimming removed 4 bases from V and 12 bases from J; junction bases left unmatched: 6. The CDR3 has 12 residues. Here the CDR3 reads CASSGTAGGQFF. The CDR3 DNA sequence: TGCGCCAGCAGTGGGACAGCAGGGGGGCAGTTCTTC.

Only a few counts were recorded for this clone. This rearrangement joins TRBV5-5 to TRBJ2-2; 11 bases agree with TRBD2. The V gene's germline CDR1 is SGHKS and CDR2 YYEKEE (reference sequence). The junction had 9 bases not matched to a gene; V was cut back by 1 base and J by 4 bases. The length of the CDR3 is 18 residues. The CDR3 nucleotides read TGTGCCAGCAGCTTGATATTACTAGCGGGGGCCTCCACCGGGGAGCTGTTTTTT. This sequence encodes CASSLILLAGASTGELFF.

The rearrangement joins TRBV19 to TRBJ2-2, with 11 positions matching TRBD1. Per the germline V gene, CDR1 is LNHDA and CDR2 is SQIVND (reference sequence). The CDR3 extends over 16 amino acids. V lost 6 bases, J lost 2 bases, and 5 bases stayed unmatched. The CDR3 loop is CASSAGTGGNTGELFF. CDR3 in DNA: TGTGCCAGTAGCGCCGGGACAGGGGGTAACACCGGGGAGCTGTTTTTT.